This T cell receptor beta chain came from a study of T cells in Graves' hyperthyroidism and ophthalmopathy. Across the study: Sampling of peripheral blood happened at initial diagnosis, prior to any treatment. Findings of the study overall: The model made its ophthalmopathy prediction, and onset followed a median about 6.8 months later.

It was considered stable Graves' hyperthyroidism when ophthalmopathy did not progress within 18 months. The PBMCs were sourced from fresh peripheral blood (approximately 9.6 ml). The junction had 4 bases not matched to a gene; V was cut back by 3 bases and J by 7 bases. This CDR3 has 14 residues. Germline V CDR1 and CDR2: ENHRY, SYGVKD. This clonotype was recorded a few times. Its specificity is unknown. TCR beta CDR3 sequences were amplified from RNA transcripts. In the first-round RT-PCR of the TCR CDR3, the HTBI primer set was used. TCRdb independently ran MiXCR on the multiplex PCR reads; one entry per CDR3 protein. The table has more than 500,000 distinct CDR3 sequences, roughly 15% seen once.

The sequenced sample was blood. This clonotype was sampled from a woman aged 40 to 49 with Graves' hyperthyroidism. This sequence joins TRBV10-3 and TRBJ2-2; TRBD2 agrees at 8 bases. CDR3 sequence: CAISEAGEVGELFF. Written as DNA, the CDR3 is TGTGCCATCAGTGAAGCGGGAGAAGTCGGGGAGCTGTTTTTT.